The 16 T cell receptor beta chains reported below all come from one sample, sequenced in a study of blood T cell repertoires in COVID-19. Assay: immunoSEQ multiplex PCR; the TCRdb copy retains only in-frame clones and omits some. The sample lists 450,000 to 500,000 clones; approximately 83% were seen once. The specimen was peripheral blood. The receptors here all came from a human donor in a cohort sampled during active COVID-19.

CDR3 residues: CASSPEGRSTDTQYF. In nucleotides, the CDR3 is TGTGCCAGCAGCCCGGAGGGACGGAGCACAGATACGCAGTATTTT. The chain links TRBV6-5 to TRBJ2-3; weak D call: TRBD2 (6 bases). Deletions cut 6 bases from V and 0 bases from J, with 13 bases between. CDR3 length: 15 amino acids. Germline CDR1 is MNHEY and CDR2 is SVGAGI.

This chain links TRBV7-6 with TRBJ1-5, with TRBD1 matching over 11 bases. Germline lookup yields CDR1 SGHVS and CDR2 FNYEAQ. V lost 1 base and J lost 8; bases outside the gene matches: 4. This CDR3 contains 15 residues. This chain's CDR3 is CASSLDQGQGEPQHF. The CDR3 coding sequence is TGTGCCAGCAGCTTAGATCAGGGACAGGGGGAGCCCCAGCATTTT.

A note on this clone: In the same sample, other DNA sequences code for this CDR3. The chain employs TRBV30 and TRBJ1-3; D gene uncertain. V shed 0 bases and J shed 0 bases, with 9 bases lying between them. The CDR3 covers 15 residues. Germline loops: CDR1 GTSNPN, CDR2 SVGIG (reference sequence). The CDR3: CAWSVQAFSGNTIYF. CDR3 sequence (DNA): TGTGCCTGGAGTGTCCAGGCGTTCTCTGGAAACACCATATATTTT.

V is TRBV3-1 (or the pseudogene TRBV3-2) and J is TRBJ1-2; the D gene is possibly TRBD1 (5 bases). Per the germline V gene, CDR1 is LGHDT and CDR2 is YNNKEL (reference sequence). V was trimmed by 0 bases and J by 9 bases, leaving 17 bases between them. This CDR3 has 15 amino acids. In DNA, the CDR3 is TGTGCCAGCAGCCAAGATGGGGTGGGGCTGTCACGCTACACCTTC. Translating it yields CASSQDGVGLSRYTF.

V and J are TRBV4-3 and TRBJ2-1, with TRBD2 identical over 13 bases. Germline assignment: CDR1 LGHNA and CDR2 YSLEER. The CDR3 consists of 18 residues. V shed 0 bases and J 7 bases; nucleotides not matched to a gene: 9. The CDR3 loop reads CASSQETPLAGGPNEQFF. The CDR3 bases are TGCGCCAGCAGCCAAGAGACCCCACTAGCGGGAGGGCCAAATGAGCAGTTCTTC.

The chain has TRBV30 and TRBJ2-2; 11 bases map to TRBD2. Germline V gene lookup returns CDR1 GTSNPN and CDR2 SVGIG (reference sequence). The ends lost 0 bases at V and 12 bases at J; junction bases unmatched: 6. This CDR3 comprises 14 residues. Here the CDR3 reads CAWSVPTSGRKLFF. The CDR3, as DNA: TGTGCCTGGAGTGTACCTACTAGCGGGAGAAAGCTGTTTTTT. The full variable domain, completed using reference TRBV30 and TRBJ2-2, is SQTIHQWPATLVQPVGSPLSLECTVEGTSNPNLYWYRQAAGRGLQLLFYSVGIGQISSEVPQNLSASRPQDRQFILSSKKLLLSDSGFYLCAWSVPTSGRKLFFGEGSRLTVL.

The V and J genes are TRBV12-3 or TRBV12-4 and TRBJ2-1, with TRBD1 as a possible D gene (7 bases). The V end was cut by 11 bases, the J end by 8 bases, with 13 bases between. This CDR3 is 11 amino acids long. This CDR3 is CAGGTVHEQFF. Written as DNA, the CDR3 is TGTGCCGGCGGGACAGTTCATGAGCAGTTCTTC.

The chain joins TRBV14 to TRBJ1-1; maybe TRBD1 (5 bases). Germline V gene sequence: CDR1 SGHDN, CDR2 FVKESK. The CDR3 consists of 14 residues. V was cut by 3 bases and J by 8 bases, with 16 bases left in between. DNA of the CDR3: TGTGCCAGCAGCCACTACCAGGAGGGGACCGAAGCTTTCTTT. Protein product: CASSHYQEGTEAFF. The whole variable domain, filled in from reference TRBV14 and TRBJ1-1, reads EAGVTQFPSHSVIEKGQTVTLRCDPISGHDNLYWYRRVMGKEIKFLLHFVKESKQDESGMPNNRFLAERTGGTYSTLKVQPAELEDSGVYFCASSHYQEGTEAFFGQGTRLTVV.

This clone was recorded a few times. The rearrangement joins TRBV13 to TRBJ1-6, with TRBD1 as a possible D gene (5 bases). Trimming took off 5 bases at V and 10 bases at J, with 15 bases between the two ends. CDR3 length equals 14 residues. Germline lookup yields CDR1 PRHDT and CDR2 FYEKMQ (reference sequence). CDR3 in amino acids: CASSLGWGLSPLHF. In nucleotides, the CDR3 is TGTGCCAGCAGCCTCGGTTGGGGACTATCACCCCTCCACTTT.

The V gene is TRBV7-9, the J gene TRBJ2-1; TRBD2 might be the D (5 bases). Germline values: CDR1 SEHNR, CDR2 FQNEAQ (reference sequence). This CDR3 contains 13 residues. Trimming removed 8 bases at V and 3 bases at J, with 11 bases between. The chain's CDR3 is CASGRTGYNEQFF. CDR3 nucleotides: TGTGCCAGCGGGCGGACTGGCTACAATGAGCAGTTCTTC.

Worth noting for this clone: This specimen includes other DNA sequences encoding the same CDR3. This chain connects TRBV5-4 to TRBJ1-1, with TRBD1 identical over 9 bases. This CDR3 comprises 14 residues. Germline values: CDR1 SGHNT, CDR2 YYREEE (reference sequence). V lost 5 bases to trimming and J lost 5 bases; unmatched junction nucleotides: 7. CDR3 amino acids: CASSLDRGRTEAFF. CDR3 DNA sequence: TGTGCCAGCAGTTTAGACAGGGGGAGGACTGAAGCTTTCTTT.

The rearrangement uses TRBV3-1 (or the pseudogene TRBV3-2) and TRBJ2-1; tentatively, D is TRBD2 (6 bases). The CDR3 is made up of 13 amino acids. V lost 1 base, J lost 9 bases, and 10 bases lay in between. Germline values: CDR1 LGHDT, CDR2 YNNKEL (reference sequence). CDR3 residues: CASSQGRGLEQFF. DNA of the CDR3: TGTGCCAGCAGCCAAGGGCGGGGTCTTGAGCAGTTCTTC.

The chain recombines TRBV27 with TRBJ1-6, with 9 bases matching TRBD1. The CDR3 runs 16 residues. V was clipped by 3 bases and J by 7 bases; unmatched bases: 7. CDR1 is MNHEY and CDR2 is SMNVEV in the germline V gene (reference sequence). CDR3 in amino acids: CASSFSRGQGNSPLHF. The CDR3 nucleotides are TGTGCCAGCAGTTTCTCACGGGGACAGGGAAATTCACCCCTCCACTTT.

V gene TRBV28 combines with J gene TRBJ2-5, with 7 nucleotides matching TRBD1. Germline V gene lookup returns CDR1 MDHEN and CDR2 SYDVKM. V dropped 4 bases and J dropped 4; count of bases not matched to a gene: 6. The CDR3 sequence is 14 residues long. Written as DNA, the CDR3 is TGTGCCAGCAGTTACAGGGGTTCAGGAGAGACCCAGTACTTC. It yields the protein CASSYRGSGETQYF.

The chain couples TRBV11-3 to TRBJ2-1; TRBD1 matches at 8 bases. The CDR3 covers 14 residues. CDR1 is SGHNT, CDR2 YENEEA, per germline. With 2 bases clipped from V and 6 bases from J, the junction kept 3 bases outside the gene matches. The chain's CDR3 is CASSLSTGVNEQFF. The CDR3 DNA sequence: TGTGCCAGCAGCTTATCGACAGGGGTCAATGAGCAGTTCTTC.

The count of this clone is one. CDR3 in amino acids: CASSSNQETQYF. Here the CDR3 DNA reads TGTGCCAGCAGCTCAAACCAAGAGACCCAGTACTTC. The chain couples TRBV9 to TRBJ2-5; D is ambiguous. Germline values: CDR1 SGDLS, CDR2 YYNGEE. Trimming removed 4 bases from V and 0 bases from J, with 4 bases in between. The CDR3 length is 12 residues. Full variable domain (remainder filled in from reference TRBV9 and TRBJ2-5): DSGVTQTPKHLITATGQRVTLRCSPRSGDLSVYWYQQSLDQGLQFLIQYYNGEERAKGNILERFSAQQFPDLHSELNLSSLELGDSALYFCASSSNQETQYFGPGTRLLVL.